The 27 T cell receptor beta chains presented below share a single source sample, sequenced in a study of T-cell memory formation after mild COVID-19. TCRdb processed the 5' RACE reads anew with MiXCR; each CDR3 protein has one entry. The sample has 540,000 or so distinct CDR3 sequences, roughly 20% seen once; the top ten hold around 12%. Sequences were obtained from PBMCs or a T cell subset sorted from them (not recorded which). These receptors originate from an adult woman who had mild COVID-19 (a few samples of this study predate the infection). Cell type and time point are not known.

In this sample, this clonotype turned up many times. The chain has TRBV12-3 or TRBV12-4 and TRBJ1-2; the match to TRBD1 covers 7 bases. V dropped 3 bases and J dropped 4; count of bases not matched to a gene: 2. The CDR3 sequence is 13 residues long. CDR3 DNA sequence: TGTGCCAGCAGTTTGGGACAGTCCTATGGCTACACCTTC. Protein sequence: CASSLGQSYGYTF.

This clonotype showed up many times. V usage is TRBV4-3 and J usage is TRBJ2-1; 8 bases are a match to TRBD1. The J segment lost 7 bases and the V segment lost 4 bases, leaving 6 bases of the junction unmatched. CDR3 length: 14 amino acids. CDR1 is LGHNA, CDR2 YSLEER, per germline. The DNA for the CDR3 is TGCGCCAGCAGCCCCGGACAGGGTGTGAATGAGCAGTTCTTC. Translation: CASSPGQGVNEQFF.

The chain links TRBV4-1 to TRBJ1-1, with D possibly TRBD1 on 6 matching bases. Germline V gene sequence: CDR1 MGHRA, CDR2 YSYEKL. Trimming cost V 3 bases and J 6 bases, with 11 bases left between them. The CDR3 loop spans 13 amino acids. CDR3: CASSHTGSAEAFF. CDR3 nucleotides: TGCGCCAGCAGCCACACAGGGTCGGCTGAAGCTTTCTTT.

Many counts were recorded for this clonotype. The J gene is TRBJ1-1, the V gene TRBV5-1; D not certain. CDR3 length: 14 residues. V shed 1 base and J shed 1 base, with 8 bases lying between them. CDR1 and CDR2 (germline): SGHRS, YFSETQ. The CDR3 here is CASSLNPANTEAFF. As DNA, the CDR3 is TGCGCCAGCAGCTTGAACCCTGCGAACACTGAAGCTTTCTTT.

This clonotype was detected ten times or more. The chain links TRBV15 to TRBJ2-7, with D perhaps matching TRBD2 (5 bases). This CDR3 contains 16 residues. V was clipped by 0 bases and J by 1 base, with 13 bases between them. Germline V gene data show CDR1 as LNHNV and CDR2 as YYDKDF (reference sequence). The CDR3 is CATSREGTRTSYEQYF. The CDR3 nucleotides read TGTGCCACCAGCAGAGAAGGCACTAGAACTTCCTACGAGCAGTACTTC.

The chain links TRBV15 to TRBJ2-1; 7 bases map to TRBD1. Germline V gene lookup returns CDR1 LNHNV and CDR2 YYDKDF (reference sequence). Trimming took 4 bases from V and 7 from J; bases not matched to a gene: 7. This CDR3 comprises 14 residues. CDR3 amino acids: CATSTTTGWNEQFF. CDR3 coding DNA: TGTGCCACCAGCACCACGACAGGGTGGAATGAGCAGTTCTTC.

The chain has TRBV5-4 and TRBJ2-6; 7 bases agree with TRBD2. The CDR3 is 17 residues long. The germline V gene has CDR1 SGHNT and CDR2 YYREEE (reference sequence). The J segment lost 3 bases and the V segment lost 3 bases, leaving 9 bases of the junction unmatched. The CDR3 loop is CASSSFGGRSGANVLTF. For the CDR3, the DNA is TGTGCCAGCAGCTCGTTCGGGGGGAGAAGTGGGGCCAACGTCCTGACTTTC.

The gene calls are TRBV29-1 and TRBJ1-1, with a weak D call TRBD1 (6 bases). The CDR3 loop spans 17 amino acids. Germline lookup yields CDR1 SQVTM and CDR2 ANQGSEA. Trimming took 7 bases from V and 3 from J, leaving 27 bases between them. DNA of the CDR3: TGCAGCGCCCATTTTGGGGGGGGGCGCAGAGGGTACACTGAAGCTTTCTTT. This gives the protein CSAHFGGGRRGYTEAFF. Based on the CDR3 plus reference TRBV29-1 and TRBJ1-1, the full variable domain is SAVISQKPSRDICQRGTSLTIQCQVDSQVTMMFWYRQQPGQSLTLIATANQGSEATYESGFVIDKFPISRPNLTFSTLTVSNMSPEDSSIYLCSAHFGGGRRGYTEAFFGQGTRLTVV.

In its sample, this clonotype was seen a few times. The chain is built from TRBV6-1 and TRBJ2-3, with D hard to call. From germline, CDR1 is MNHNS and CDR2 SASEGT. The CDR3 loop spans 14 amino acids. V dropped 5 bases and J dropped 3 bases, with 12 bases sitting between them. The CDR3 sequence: CASSTRDSTDTQYF. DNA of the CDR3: TGTGCCAGCAGTACCCGCGACTCGACAGATACGCAGTATTTT.

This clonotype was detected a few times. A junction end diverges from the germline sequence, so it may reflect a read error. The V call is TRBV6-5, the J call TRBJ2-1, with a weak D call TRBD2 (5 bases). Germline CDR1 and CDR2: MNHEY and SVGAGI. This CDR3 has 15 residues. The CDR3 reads CASSYSDGVYNEQFF. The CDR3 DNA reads TGTGCCAGCAGCTACTCTGACGGGGTCTACAATGAGCAGTTCTTC.

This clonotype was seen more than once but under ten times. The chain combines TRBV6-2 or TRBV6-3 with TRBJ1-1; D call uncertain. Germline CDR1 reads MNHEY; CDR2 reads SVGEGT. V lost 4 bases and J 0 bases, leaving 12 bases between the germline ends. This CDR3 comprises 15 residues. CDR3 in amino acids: CASSFTSVMNTEAFF. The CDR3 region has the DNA TGTGCCAGCAGTTTCACGTCCGTAATGAACACTGAAGCTTTCTTT.

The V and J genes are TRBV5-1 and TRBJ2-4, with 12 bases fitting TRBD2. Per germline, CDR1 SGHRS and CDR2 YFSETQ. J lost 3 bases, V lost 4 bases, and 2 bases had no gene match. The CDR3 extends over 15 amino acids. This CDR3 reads CASSELAGGKNIQYF. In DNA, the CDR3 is TGCGCCAGCAGCGAACTAGCGGGAGGCAAAAACATTCAGTACTTC.

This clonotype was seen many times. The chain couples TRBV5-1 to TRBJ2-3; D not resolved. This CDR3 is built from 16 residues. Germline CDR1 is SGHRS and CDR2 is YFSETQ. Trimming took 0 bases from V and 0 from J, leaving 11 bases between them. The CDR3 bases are TGCGCCAGCAGCTTGGCTGCAGCCACTAGCACAGATACGCAGTATTTT. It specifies CASSLAAATSTDTQYF.

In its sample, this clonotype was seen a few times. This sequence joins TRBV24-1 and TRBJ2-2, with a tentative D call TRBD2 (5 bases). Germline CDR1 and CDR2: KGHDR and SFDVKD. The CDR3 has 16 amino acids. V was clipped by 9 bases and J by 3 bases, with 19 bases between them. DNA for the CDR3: TGTGCCACCCCCGAGCATGAGGGATCGGACACCGGGGAGCTGTTTTTT. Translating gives CATPEHEGSDTGELFF.

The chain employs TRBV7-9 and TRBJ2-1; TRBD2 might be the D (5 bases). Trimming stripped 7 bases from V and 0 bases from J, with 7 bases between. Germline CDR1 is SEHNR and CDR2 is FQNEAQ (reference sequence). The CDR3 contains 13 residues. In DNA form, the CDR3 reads TGTGCCAGCACCCGGGACTCCTACAATGAGCAGTTCTTC. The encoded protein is CASTRDSYNEQFF.

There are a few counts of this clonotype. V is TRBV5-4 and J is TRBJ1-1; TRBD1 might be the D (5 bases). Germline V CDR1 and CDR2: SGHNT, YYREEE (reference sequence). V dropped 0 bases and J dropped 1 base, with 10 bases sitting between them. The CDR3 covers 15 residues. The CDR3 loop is CASSLVVGTNTEAFF. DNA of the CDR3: TGTGCCAGCAGCTTGGTAGTAGGGACGAACACTGAAGCTTTCTTT.

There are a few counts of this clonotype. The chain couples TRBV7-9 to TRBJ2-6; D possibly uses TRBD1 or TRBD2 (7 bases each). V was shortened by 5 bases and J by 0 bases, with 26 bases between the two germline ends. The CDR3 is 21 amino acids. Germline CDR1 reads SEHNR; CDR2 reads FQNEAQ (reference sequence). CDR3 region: CASSVLGPRTGLDSGANVLTF. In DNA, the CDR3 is TGTGCCAGCAGCGTCCTTGGCCCCCGGACAGGACTAGACTCTGGGGCCAACGTCCTGACTTTC.

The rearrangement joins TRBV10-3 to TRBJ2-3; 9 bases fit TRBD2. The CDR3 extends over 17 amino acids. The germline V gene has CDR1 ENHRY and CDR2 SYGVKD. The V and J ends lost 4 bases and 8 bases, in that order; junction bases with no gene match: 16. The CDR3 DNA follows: TGTGCCATCAGTGTTTCGACTAGCGGTTCCCCTCAGGGTACGCAGTATTTT. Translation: CAISVSTSGSPQGTQYF.

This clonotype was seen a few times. CDR3 loop: CATLLAGTPNEQYF. In DNA form, the CDR3 reads TGTGCAACGCTTTTAGCGGGTACCCCTAACGAGCAGTACTTC. The chain recombines TRBV15 with TRBJ2-7; 7 nucleotides agree with TRBD2. The length of the CDR3 is 14 residues. Germline V gene sequence: CDR1 LNHNV, CDR2 YYDKDF (reference sequence).

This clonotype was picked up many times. In nucleotides, the CDR3 is TGTGCCAGCAGCATTATAACGACAGTGAACACTGAAGCTTTCTTT. Residues: CASSIITTVNTEAFF. V and J are TRBV7-8 and TRBJ1-1; D is possibly TRBD1 (5 bases). Germline values: CDR1 SGHVS, CDR2 FQNEAQ. Trimming shortened V by 5 bases and J by 0 bases, and 13 bases separated the two germline ends. The CDR3 has 15 residues. The entire variable domain, with the rest obtained from reference TRBV7-8 and TRBJ1-1, is as follows: GAGVSQSPRYKVAKRGQDVALRCDPISGHVSLFWYQQALGQGPEFLTYFQNEAQLDKSGLPSDRFFAERPEGSVSTLKIQRTQQEDSAVYLCASSIITTVNTEAFFGQGTRLTVV.

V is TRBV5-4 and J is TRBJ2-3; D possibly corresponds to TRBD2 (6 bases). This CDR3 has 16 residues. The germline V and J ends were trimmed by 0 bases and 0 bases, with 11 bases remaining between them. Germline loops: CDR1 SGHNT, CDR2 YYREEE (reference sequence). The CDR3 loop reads CASSLARERSTDTQYF. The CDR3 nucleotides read TGTGCCAGCAGCTTGGCCCGGGAGCGGAGCACAGATACGCAGTATTTT.

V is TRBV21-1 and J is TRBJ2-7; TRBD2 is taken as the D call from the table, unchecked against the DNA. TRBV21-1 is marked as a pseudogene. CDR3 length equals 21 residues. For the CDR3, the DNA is TGTGCCAGCAGCAAATGGCTCTCGTCTAGCGGGAGGGCCGAGGAGACCTACGAGCAGTACTTC. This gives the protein CASSKWLSSSGRAEETYEQYF.

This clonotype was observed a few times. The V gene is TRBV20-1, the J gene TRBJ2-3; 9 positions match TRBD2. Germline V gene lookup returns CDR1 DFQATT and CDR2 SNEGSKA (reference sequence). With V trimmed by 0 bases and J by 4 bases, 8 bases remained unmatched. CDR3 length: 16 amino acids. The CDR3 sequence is CSAREYLAGFSDTQYF. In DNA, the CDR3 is TGCAGTGCTAGAGAATATCTAGCGGGATTTTCAGATACGCAGTATTTT.

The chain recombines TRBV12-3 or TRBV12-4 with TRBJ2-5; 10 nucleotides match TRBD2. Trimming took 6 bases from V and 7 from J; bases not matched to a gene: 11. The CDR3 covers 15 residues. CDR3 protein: CASSSTQREGGTQYF. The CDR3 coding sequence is TGTGCCAGCAGCTCTACCCAGCGGGAGGGGGGGACCCAGTACTTC.

The CDR3 spells CASSYSPRQEAQAKNIQYF. Here the CDR3 DNA reads TGTGCCAGCAGTTACTCGCCCCGTCAGGAGGCCCAAGCCAAAAACATTCAGTACTTC. V is TRBV6-2 or TRBV6-3 and J is TRBJ2-4, with D possibly being TRBD2 (5 bases). With 0 bases removed from V and 0 bases from J, the gap between germline ends came to 18 bases. CDR3 length equals 19 residues. Germline CDR1 reads MNHEY; CDR2 reads SVGEGT.

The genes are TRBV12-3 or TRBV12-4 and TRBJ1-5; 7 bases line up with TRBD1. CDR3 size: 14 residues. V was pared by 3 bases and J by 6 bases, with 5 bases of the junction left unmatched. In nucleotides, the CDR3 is TGTGCCAGCAGTTTCCGACAGGGAGGTCAGCCCCAGCATTTT. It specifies CASSFRQGGQPQHF.

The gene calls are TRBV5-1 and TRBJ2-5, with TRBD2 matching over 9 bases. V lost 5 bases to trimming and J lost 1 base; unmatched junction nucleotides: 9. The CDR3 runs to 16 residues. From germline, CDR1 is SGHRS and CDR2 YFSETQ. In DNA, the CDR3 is TGCGCCAGCAGGCCTAGCGGGGCCTCCTTCCAAGAGACCCAGTACTTC. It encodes CASRPSGASFQETQYF. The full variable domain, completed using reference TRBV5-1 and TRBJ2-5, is KAGVTQTPRYLIKTRGQQVTLSCSPISGHRSVSWYQQTPGQGLQFLFEYFSETQRNKGNFPGRFSGRQFSNSRSEMNVSTLELGDSALYLCASRPSGASFQETQYFGPGTRLLVL.